Described below is a single T cell receptor beta chain sequence and its context. What it binds is unknown. The data belong to a study of CD8+CD57+ T cells in acquired aplastic anemia. Study context: DNA from sorted CD4+ and CD8+ cells averaged roughly 3.4 ug.

Notes on the study in general: Between patients and controls, approximately 29 CD8+ CDR3 sequences were found in common.

The use of genomic DNA as template underpinned the TCR beta VDJ and CDR3 profiling. TCRdb re-called the reads through MiXCR, storing one row per CDR3 protein. The sample lists about 420,000 distinct CDR3 sequences, about two thirds seen once, with around 4% in the top ten. Germline V gene sequence: CDR1 DFQATT, CDR2 SNEGSKA (reference sequence). There are 10 residues in the CDR3. V dropped 6 bases and J dropped 3 bases, with 5 bases sitting between them. The source is a human donor in good health, serving as a control. The chain has TRBV20-1 and TRBJ1-2; D is uncertain. Input material: sorted CD4+, CD8+, or CD8+CD57+ T cells (not recorded which) from PBMCs. The DNA for the CDR3 is TGCAGTGCGTGGGACTATGGCTACACCTTC. Translating it yields CSAWDYGYTF.